This T cell receptor (beta chain) was sequenced in a study of cytomegalovirus exposure and HLA in healthy donors. The study's findings and limits: The investigators catalogued under 200 TCR beta chains as cytomegalovirus-associated. It was taken for granted in presence/absence analyses that sequencing depth across donors was roughly uniform. Data from an earlier analysis indicated that most TCR beta V segments were productive either about 90% or about 30% of the time.

This CDR3 region has 17 residues. Trimming took 2 bases from V and 5 from J; bases not matched to a gene: 10. CDR1 is MNHEY and CDR2 is SMNVEV in the germline V gene (reference sequence). In its sample, this clone was seen once. Its specificity is unknown. The PCR employed 60 Vbeta primers together with 13 Jbeta primers. Sequenced by immunoSEQ multiplex PCR; TCRdb stores in-frame clones only, minus some. The sample includes 200,000 or so clones, about 83% of them seen just once. The gene calls are TRBV27 and TRBJ2-1; TRBD2 agrees at 9 bases. This clonotype was obtained from a man aged 40-49 years in good health and CMV-seronegative. Sequencing was done on a sample of PBMCs. CDR3 residues: CASSLNLGLAYNNEQFF. The CDR3 DNA sequence: TGTGCCAGCAGTTTAAATCTCGGACTAGCGTACAACAATGAGCAGTTCTTC.